This TCR beta chain was sequenced during a study of T-cell memory formation after mild COVID-19. About the study: Largely, TCR clusters stayed within a single donor. Study-level points and caveats: For second-wave clones that peaked at day 37, SARS-CoV-2 specificity went unverified.

Of note for this clonotype: Its antigen remains unidentified.

Germline assignment: CDR1 MDHEN and CDR2 SYDVKM. V lost 6 bases to trimming and J lost 5 bases; unmatched junction nucleotides: 15. CDR3 size: 17 residues. TCRdb re-called the 5' RACE reads through MiXCR, storing one row per CDR3 protein. The data contain around 310,000 distinct CDR3 sequences, 20% to 25% of them seen just once; the ten biggest clones take up over 20%. This chain joins TRBV28 and TRBJ2-5, with TRBD2 identical over 10 bases. Specimen: PBMCs or a T cell subset sorted from them (not recorded which). The clonotype originates from a man in his late teens or twenties who had mild COVID-19 (a few samples of this study predate the infection). Cell type and time point are not known. The CDR3 DNA is TGTGCCAGCAGGGTTCCGGAGCGGGGGGGCCTTTACGAGACCCAGTACTTC. Its translation is CASRVPERGGLYETQYF.